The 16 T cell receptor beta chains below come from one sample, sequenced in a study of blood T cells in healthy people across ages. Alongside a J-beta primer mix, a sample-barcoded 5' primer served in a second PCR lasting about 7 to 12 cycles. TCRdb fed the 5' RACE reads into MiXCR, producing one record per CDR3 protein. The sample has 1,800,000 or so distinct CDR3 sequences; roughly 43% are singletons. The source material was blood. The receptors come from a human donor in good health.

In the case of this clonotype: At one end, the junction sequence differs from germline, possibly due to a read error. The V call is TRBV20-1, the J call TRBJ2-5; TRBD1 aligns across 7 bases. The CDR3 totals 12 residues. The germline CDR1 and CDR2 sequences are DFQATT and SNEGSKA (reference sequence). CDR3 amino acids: CRARQGLDEQYF. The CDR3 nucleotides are TGCAGGGCTAGACAGGGTCTCGACGAACAGTACTTC.

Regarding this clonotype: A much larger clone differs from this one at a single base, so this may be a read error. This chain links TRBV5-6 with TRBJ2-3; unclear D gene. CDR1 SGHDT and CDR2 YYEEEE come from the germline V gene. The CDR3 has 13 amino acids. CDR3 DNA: TGTGCCAGCAGCTTTTTGATCACAGATACGCATTATTTT. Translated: CASSFLITDTHYF.

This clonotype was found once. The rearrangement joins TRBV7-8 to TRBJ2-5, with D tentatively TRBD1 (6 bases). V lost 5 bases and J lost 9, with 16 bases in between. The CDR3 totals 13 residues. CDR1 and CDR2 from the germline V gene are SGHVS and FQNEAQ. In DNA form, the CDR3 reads TGTGCCAGCAGCCCTCGGCACAGGGCGTCCCAGTACTTC. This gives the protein CASSPRHRASQYF.

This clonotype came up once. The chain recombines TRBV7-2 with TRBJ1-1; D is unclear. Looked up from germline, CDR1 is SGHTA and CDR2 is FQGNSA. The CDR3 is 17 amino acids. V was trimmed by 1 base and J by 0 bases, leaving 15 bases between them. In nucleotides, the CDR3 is TGTGCCAGCAGCTTAGAGTCTAGGGTTGCGGTGAACACTGAAGCTTTCTTT. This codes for CASSLESRVAVNTEAFF.

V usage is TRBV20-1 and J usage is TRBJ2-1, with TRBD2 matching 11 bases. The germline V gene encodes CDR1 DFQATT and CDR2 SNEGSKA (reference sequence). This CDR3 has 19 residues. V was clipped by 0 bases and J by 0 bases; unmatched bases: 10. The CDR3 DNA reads TGCAGTGCTAGAGATCACGGGGCTAGCGGGGGGTTCTCCTACAATGAGCAGTTCTTC. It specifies CSARDHGASGGFSYNEQFF.

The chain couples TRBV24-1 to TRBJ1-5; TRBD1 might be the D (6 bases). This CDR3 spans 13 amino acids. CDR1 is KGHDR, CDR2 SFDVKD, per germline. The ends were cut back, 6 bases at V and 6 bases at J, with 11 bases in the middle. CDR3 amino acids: CATSKQGLQPQHF. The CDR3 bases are TGTGCCACCAGTAAACAGGGACTTCAGCCCCAGCATTTT.

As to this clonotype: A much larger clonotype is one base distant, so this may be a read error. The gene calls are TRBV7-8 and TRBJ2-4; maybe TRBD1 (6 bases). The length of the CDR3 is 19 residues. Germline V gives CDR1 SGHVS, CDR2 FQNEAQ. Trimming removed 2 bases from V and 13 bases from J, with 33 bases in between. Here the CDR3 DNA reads TGTGCCAGCAGCTTAAACAACAGGGTATTGGGTCAACTACGGAATGAGCAGTACTTC. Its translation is CASSLNNRVLGQLRNEQYF.

The CDR3 DNA sequence: TGTGCCAGCAGCTTAATGGGGACTAGCGGGGGCAACAATGAGCAGTTCTTC. It encodes CASSLMGTSGGNNEQFF. This rearrangement joins TRBV7-3 to TRBJ2-1, with 14 bases identical to TRBD2. The J segment lost 5 bases and the V segment lost 1 base, leaving 4 bases of the junction unmatched. Germline lookup yields CDR1 SGHTA and CDR2 FQGTGA. The CDR3 length is 17 residues.

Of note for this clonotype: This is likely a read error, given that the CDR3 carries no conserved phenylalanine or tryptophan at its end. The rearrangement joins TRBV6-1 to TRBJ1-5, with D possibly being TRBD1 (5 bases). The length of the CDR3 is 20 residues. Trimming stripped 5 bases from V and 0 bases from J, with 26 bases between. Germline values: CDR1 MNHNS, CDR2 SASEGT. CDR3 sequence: CASSPLRPGGKLYSNQPQHV. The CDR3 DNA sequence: TGTGCCAGCAGTCCCCTTCGGCCGGGGGGGAAACTTTATAGCAATCAGCCCCAGCATGTT.

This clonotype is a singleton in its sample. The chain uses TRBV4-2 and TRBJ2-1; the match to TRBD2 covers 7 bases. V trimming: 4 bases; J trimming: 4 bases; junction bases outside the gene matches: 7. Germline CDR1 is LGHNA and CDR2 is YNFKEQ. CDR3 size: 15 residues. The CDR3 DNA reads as TGTGCCAGCAGCCTCAGGGAGGGATGGTACAATGAGCAGTTCTTC. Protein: CASSLREGWYNEQFF.

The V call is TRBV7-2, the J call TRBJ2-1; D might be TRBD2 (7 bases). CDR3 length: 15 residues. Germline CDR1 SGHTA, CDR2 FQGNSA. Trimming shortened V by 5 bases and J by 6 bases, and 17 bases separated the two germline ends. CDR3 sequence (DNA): TGTGCCAGCAGCCTAAGGGGGGGGGGAGGCAATGAGCAGTTCTTC. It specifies CASSLRGGGGNEQFF.

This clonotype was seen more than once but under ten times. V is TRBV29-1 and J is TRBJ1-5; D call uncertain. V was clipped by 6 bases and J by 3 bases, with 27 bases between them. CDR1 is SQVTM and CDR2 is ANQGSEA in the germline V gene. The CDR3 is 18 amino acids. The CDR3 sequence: CSVGSSRLSREINQPQHF. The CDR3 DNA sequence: TGCAGCGTGGGCTCCAGTCGTCTATCGAGGGAGATCAATCAGCCCCAGCATTTT.

Written as DNA, the CDR3 is TGTGCCAGCAGCTTTTCGGCGGTCACTGAAGCTTTCTTT. Its translation: CASSFSAVTEAFF. The gene calls are TRBV11-2 and TRBJ1-1; D remains ambiguous. The CDR3 loop spans 13 amino acids. V lost 3 bases to trimming and J lost 4 bases, with 9 bases between them. Germline V gene sequence: CDR1 SGHAT, CDR2 FQNNGV.

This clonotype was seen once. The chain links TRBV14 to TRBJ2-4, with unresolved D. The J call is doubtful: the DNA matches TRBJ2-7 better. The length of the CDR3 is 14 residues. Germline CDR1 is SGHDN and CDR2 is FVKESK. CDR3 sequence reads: CASSREGLTYEQYF. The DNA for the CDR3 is TGTGCCAGCAGCCGAGAAGGGTTAACCTACGAGCAGTACTTC.

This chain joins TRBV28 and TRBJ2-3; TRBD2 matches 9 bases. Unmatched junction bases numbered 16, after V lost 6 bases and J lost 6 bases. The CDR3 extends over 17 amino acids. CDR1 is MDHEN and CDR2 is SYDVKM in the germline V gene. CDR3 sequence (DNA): TGTGCCAGCAGCCGCTTTTATAGGCGGGGGGGCCAGGATACGCAGTATTTT. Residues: CASSRFYRRGGQDTQYF.

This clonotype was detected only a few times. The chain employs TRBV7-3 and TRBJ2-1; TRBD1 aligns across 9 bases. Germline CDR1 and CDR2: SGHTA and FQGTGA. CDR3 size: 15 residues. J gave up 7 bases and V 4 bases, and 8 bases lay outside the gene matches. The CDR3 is CASSSPGTGRNEQFF. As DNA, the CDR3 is TGTGCCAGCAGCTCACCCGGGACAGGGAGAAATGAGCAGTTCTTC.